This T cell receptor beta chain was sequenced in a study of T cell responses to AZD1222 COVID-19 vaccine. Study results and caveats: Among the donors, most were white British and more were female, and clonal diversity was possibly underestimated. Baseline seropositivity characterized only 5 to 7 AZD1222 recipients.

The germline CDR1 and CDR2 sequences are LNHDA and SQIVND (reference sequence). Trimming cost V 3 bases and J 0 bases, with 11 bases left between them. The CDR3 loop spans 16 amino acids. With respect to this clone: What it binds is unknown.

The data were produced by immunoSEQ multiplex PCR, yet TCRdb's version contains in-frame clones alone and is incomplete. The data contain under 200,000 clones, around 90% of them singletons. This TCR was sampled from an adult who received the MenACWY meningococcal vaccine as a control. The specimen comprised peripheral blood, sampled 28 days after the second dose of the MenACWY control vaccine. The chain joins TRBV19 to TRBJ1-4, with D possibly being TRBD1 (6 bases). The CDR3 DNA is TGTGCCAGTAGTATGAACAGGGCAGCAACTAATGAAAAACTGTTTTTT. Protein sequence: CASSMNRAATNEKLFF.